This entry lists 15 T cell receptor beta chains sequenced from one sample in a study of T cell repertoires in cytomegalovirus infection. Each CDR3 protein gets one entry after TCRdb re-called the reads with MiXCR. In the table there are roughly 500,000 distinct CDR3 sequences, 25% to 35% of which are singletons. Their antigens remain unidentified. Here the sequenced sample was cultured PBMCs, taken from culture after CMV antigen stimulation. The receptor source for this set is a human donor in good health (CMV status not recorded). Some clones in this sample may be carry-over from other donors' samples.

This clonotype was counted a few times. The chain employs TRBV7-2 and TRBJ1-5, with D tentatively TRBD1 (6 bases). CDR1 SGHTA and CDR2 FQGNSA come from the germline V gene. The CDR3 contains 14 residues. V gave up 4 bases and J gave up 6 bases, with 13 bases separating them. The chain's CDR3 is CASSSRGGGQPQHF. CDR3 coding DNA: TGTGCCAGCAGCTCCAGGGGTGGCGGTCAGCCCCAGCATTTT.

This clonotype was detected only a few times. The rearrangement joins TRBV11-1 to TRBJ2-2, with TRBD1 as a possible D gene (5 bases). CDR3 size: 15 residues. The germline V gene encodes CDR1 SGHAT and CDR2 FQDESV (reference sequence). Trimming took off 8 bases at V and 4 bases at J, with 17 bases between the two ends. The CDR3 region has the DNA TGTGCCAGCCGTCGACAGACCTCGGTCACCGGGGAGCTGTTTTTT. Translating it yields CASRRQTSVTGELFF.

The genes are TRBV11-2 and TRBJ2-5; maybe TRBD1 (5 bases). The length of the CDR3 is 14 residues. V lost 3 bases to trimming and J lost 2 bases, with 10 bases between them. Germline V gene data show CDR1 as SGHAT and CDR2 as FQNNGV. CDR3 sequence (DNA): TGTGCCAGCAGCTTGGGGCAGACGCAAGAGACCCAGTACTTC. This translates into CASSLGQTQETQYF.

This clonotype showed up many times. The chain joins TRBV7-2 to TRBJ2-4; D is perhaps TRBD2 (9 bases). The CDR3 loop spans 20 amino acids. V was shortened by 5 bases and J by 2 bases, with 28 bases between the two germline ends. Per the germline V gene, CDR1 is SGHTA and CDR2 is FQGNSA. The CDR3 here is CASSQQGARISGRSKNIQYF. CDR3 DNA: TGTGCCAGCAGCCAGCAGGGGGCACGTATTAGCGGGAGATCCAAAAACATTCAGTACTTC.

This clonotype has at least ten counts. This chain joins TRBV7-9 and TRBJ2-3, with D unresolved. The CDR3 sequence is 10 residues long. The germline gives CDR1 SEHNR, CDR2 FQNEAQ (reference sequence). Trimming took 5 bases from V and 3 from J, leaving 0 bases between them. The CDR3 DNA reads as TGTGCCAGCAGCACAGATACGCAGTATTTT. As protein: CASSTDTQYF.

This clonotype was seen ten or more times. The chain is built from TRBV25-1 and TRBJ1-1; D unresolved. The CDR3 totals 13 residues. Trimming shortened V by 3 bases and J by 7 bases, and 12 bases separated the two germline ends. Germline V gene sequence: CDR1 MGHDK, CDR2 SYGVNS. The CDR3 sequence: CASSDLRVGEAFF. CDR3 sequence (DNA): TGTGCCAGCAGTGACCTTAGGGTTGGTGAAGCTTTCTTT.

In this sample, this clonotype turned up a few times. V usage is TRBV7-8 and J usage is TRBJ2-1, with D possibly being TRBD1 or TRBD2 (6 bases each). Germline V gene data show CDR1 as SGHVS and CDR2 as FQNEAQ. The CDR3 runs to 13 residues. Trimming took off 8 bases at V and 9 bases at J, with 17 bases between the two ends. This CDR3 is CASSTSGGTEQFF. CDR3 DNA sequence: TGTGCCAGCTCGACTAGTGGGGGCACTGAGCAGTTCTTC.

The rearrangement links TRBV19 to TRBJ2-4; TRBD1 is a possible D gene (6 bases). The CDR3 length is 17 residues. Germline CDR1 LNHDA, CDR2 SQIVND (reference sequence). Between the trimmed V and J ends, which lost 5 bases and 0 bases, there was a span of 17 bases. CDR3 sequence: CASSPWQGRLAKNIQYF. In nucleotides, the CDR3 is TGTGCCAGTAGTCCATGGCAGGGGAGACTAGCCAAAAACATTCAGTACTTC.

This clonotype was counted ten times or more. V gene TRBV7-8 combines with J gene TRBJ2-1; D might be TRBD2 (6 bases). This CDR3 comprises 16 residues. The germline gives CDR1 SGHVS, CDR2 FQNEAQ. With 5 bases removed from V and 0 bases from J, the gap between germline ends came to 14 bases. Here the CDR3 reads CASSPNEAGSYNEQFF. CDR3 nucleotides: TGTGCCAGCAGCCCTAACGAAGCGGGCTCCTACAATGAGCAGTTCTTC. The full variable domain, rest sourced from reference TRBV7-8 and TRBJ2-1, is GAGVSQSPRYKVAKRGQDVALRCDPISGHVSLFWYQQALGQGPEFLTYFQNEAQLDKSGLPSDRFFAERPEGSVSTLKIQRTQQEDSAVYLCASSPNEAGSYNEQFFGPGTRLTVL.

There are a few counts of this clonotype. The rearrangement links TRBV19 to TRBJ2-1; unclear D gene. The CDR3 totals 17 residues. Germline loops: CDR1 LNHDA, CDR2 SQIVND (reference sequence). Trimming left V 5 bases short and J 2 bases short, with 19 bases between. For the CDR3, the DNA is TGTGCCAGTAGTGTCCGGGCCACGCAAGGGCCCTACAATGAGCAGTTCTTC. Amino acids: CASSVRATQGPYNEQFF. Combining the CDR3 with reference TRBV19 and TRBJ2-1 gives the whole variable domain DGGITQSPKYLFRKEGQNVTLSCEQNLNHDAMYWYRQDPGQGLRLIYYSQIVNDFQKGDIAEGYSVSREKKESFPLTVTSAQKNPTAFYLCASSVRATQGPYNEQFFGPGTRLTVL.

The chain uses TRBV7-2 and TRBJ1-6; 10 bases line up with TRBD1. The ends lost 2 bases at V and 7 bases at J; junction bases unmatched: 5. CDR3 size: 16 residues. Germline-derived CDR1 and CDR2 are SGHTA and FQGNSA. Here the CDR3 DNA reads TGTGCCAGCAGCTTAACGACAGGGGGCAGGAATTCACCCCTCCACTTT. Translation: CASSLTTGGRNSPLHF.

This rearrangement joins TRBV29-1 to TRBJ1-5, with D uncertain. Trimming took off 6 bases at V and 1 base at J, with 10 bases between the two ends. This CDR3 region has 13 residues. Germline CDR1 and CDR2: SQVTM and ANQGSEA. Here the CDR3 DNA reads TGCAGCGTCCTCGAAGGGAGCAATCAGCCCCAGCATTTT. Amino acids: CSVLEGSNQPQHF.

V usage is TRBV5-1 and J usage is TRBJ2-7, with a possible D match to TRBD2 (5 bases). The CDR3 runs to 16 residues. Deletions cut 3 bases from V and 4 bases from J, with 20 bases between. Germline V CDR1 and CDR2: SGHRS, YFSETQ. The DNA of the CDR3 is TGCGCCAGCAGCTCTCCGGGTGGAAGGACTTTATACGAGCAGTACGTC. Amino acids: CASSSPGGRTLYEQYV.

This clonotype was detected ten times or more. The J gene is TRBJ2-1, the V gene TRBV7-2; 14 bases fit TRBD2. CDR3 size: 20 residues. The J segment lost 2 bases and the V segment lost 5 bases, leaving 14 bases of the junction unmatched. Germline CDR1 and CDR2: SGHTA and FQGNSA. CDR3: CASSPGTSGRVERAYNEQFF. As DNA, the CDR3 is TGTGCCAGCAGCCCCGGGACTAGCGGGAGAGTGGAGCGAGCCTACAATGAGCAGTTCTTC.

The CDR3 DNA reads TGTGCCAGCAGAACCCTAGGACTAGCGGGCCAGCGAGGGGAGACCCAGTACTTC. This gives the protein CASRTLGLAGQRGETQYF. This chain connects TRBV7-3 to TRBJ2-5, with 11 nucleotides matching TRBD2. The CDR3 runs to 18 residues. The germline V gene encodes CDR1 SGHTA and CDR2 FQGTGA. Trimming cost V 6 bases and J 5 bases; bases outside gene matches: 17.